A single sample is the source of the 23 T cell receptor beta chains below, sequenced in a study of post-analysis software for immune sequencing data (dated by TCRdb to about 2015). Summary of the overall study and its limitations: Patients showed significantly higher frequencies than controls for about 5 TRBV segments, among them TRBV5-6, TRBV5-1 and TRBV20-1.

The antigens of these receptors remain unknown. The library was built by means of PCR. TCRdb names Illumina HiSeq 2500 as the instrument used. To reduce PCR and sequencing biases, unique molecular identifiers were built into the TCR beta cDNA libraries. The public reads were reprocessed in TCRdb via fastp at Q25 and MiXCR, keeping in-frame beta chains. Rows are unified per CDR3 protein, each entry keeping the most common DNA and genes. For this sample there are about 260,000 distinct CDR3 sequences; 36% appear just once. More than 4% of the sample is taken by the ten largest. Input material: blood. The receptors derive from a girl aged 10 to 17 with multiple sclerosis.

V usage is TRBV20-1 and J usage is TRBJ2-3; no clear D. There are 15 residues in the CDR3. V was pared by 2 bases and J by 8 bases, with 20 bases between. CDR1 and CDR2 (germline): DFQATT, SNEGSKA (reference sequence). The CDR3 sequence is CSARLGEYPASTQYF. In nucleotides, the CDR3 is TGCAGTGCTAGACTCGGCGAGTATCCGGCGAGTACGCAGTATTTT.

Points on this clonotype: Since a much larger clone is just one base distant, this may be a read error. The V gene is TRBV29-1, the J gene TRBJ2-7, with 10 nucleotides matching TRBD2. The CDR3 totals 12 residues. Germline V gene lookup returns CDR1 SQVTM and CDR2 ANQGSEA. After removal of 8 bases from V and 7 bases from J, the junction contained 8 bases not matched to a gene. Here the CDR3 reads CSLRIAGGEQYF. CDR3 DNA sequence: TGCAGCCTGCGAATAGCGGGAGGTGAGCAGTACTTC.

V and J are TRBV4-1 and TRBJ1-5; D might be TRBD1 (5 bases). The germline V and J ends were trimmed by 6 bases and 0 bases, with 21 bases remaining between them. The CDR3 consists of 18 residues. Looked up from germline, CDR1 is MGHRA and CDR2 is YSYEKL. CDR3 nucleotides: TGCGCCAGCAGTCCTAAACCGGGACGAATCCATAGCAATCAGCCCCAGCATTTT. Its translation: CASSPKPGRIHSNQPQHF.

Notes on this clonotype: Possible read error: a much larger clone is one base away. CDR3 protein: CAISESRSSYEQYV. As DNA, the CDR3 is TGTGCCATCAGTGAGTCTCGGAGCTCCTACGAGCAGTACGTC. This chain connects TRBV10-3 to TRBJ2-7; D gene uncertain. V lost 0 bases and J 0 bases, leaving 6 bases between the germline ends. Looked up from germline, CDR1 is ENHRY and CDR2 is SYGVKD. This CDR3 contains 14 residues.

About this clonotype itself: A single base separates this from a much larger clone, so it may be a read error. The V gene is TRBV5-1, the J gene TRBJ2-5, with D possibly matching TRBD2 (5 bases). This CDR3 has 14 amino acids. Germline loops: CDR1 SGHRS, CDR2 YFSETQ. The CDR3 DNA reads TGCGCCAGCAGCTCGCGGACTGGAGGAGAGACCCACTACTTC. Protein sequence: CASSSRTGGETHYF.

A remark on this clonotype: This may be a read error: a much more frequent sequence differs by one nucleotide. The chain has TRBV20-1 and TRBJ2-1; no clear D. The V gene's germline CDR1 is DFQATT and CDR2 SNEGSKA (reference sequence). V lost 5 bases and J lost 1, with 18 bases in between. The CDR3 runs to 16 residues. CDR3 bases: TGCAGTGCTTGGCCGTTGGGTGACGTTTCCTACAATGAGCAGTTCTTC. It specifies CSAWPLGDVSYNEQFF.

This chain links TRBV30 with TRBJ2-3; perhaps TRBD2 as D (6 bases). This CDR3 has 13 residues. Trimming pared 3 bases from V and 6 bases from J, leaving 13 bases between. Germline CDR1 is GTSNPN and CDR2 is SVGIG (reference sequence). CDR3 nucleotide sequence: TGTGCCTGGAGCTCGGGACTTAGCGATACGCAGTATTTT. Amino acids: CAWSSGLSDTQYF.

The chain recombines TRBV6-1 with TRBJ1-1, with a tentative D call TRBD1 (6 bases). V lost 4 bases and J lost 4, with 13 bases in between. CDR3 length equals 14 residues. The germline gives CDR1 MNHNS, CDR2 SASEGT. The CDR3 sequence is CASSGRRGGTEAFF. As DNA, the CDR3 is TGTGCCAGCAGTGGACGGAGGGGGGGCACTGAAGCTTTCTTT.

A word on this clonotype: This may be a read error, as it is one base from a much larger clone. J is TRBJ2-5 and V is TRBV6-2 or TRBV6-3; D may match TRBD1 or TRBD2 (5 bases each). The CDR3 is 17 amino acids. Trimming took off 0 bases at V and 11 bases at J, with 25 bases between the two ends. Looked up from germline, CDR1 is MNHEY and CDR2 is SVGEGT. CDR3 region: CASSYSRWGIVHNEQYF. CDR3 nucleotide sequence: TGTGCCAGCAGTTACTCCCGTTGGGGGATAGTTCACAATGAGCAGTACTTC.

Ten or more counts support this clonotype. V and J are TRBV28 and TRBJ2-1; 8 nucleotides line up with TRBD1. The J segment lost 0 bases and the V segment lost 5 bases, leaving 6 bases of the junction unmatched. CDR3 length: 16 residues. CDR1 and CDR2 from the germline V gene are MDHEN and SYDVKM. CDR3 in amino acids: CASSPRTGTSYNEQFF. The DNA for the CDR3 is TGTGCCAGCAGTCCCCGGACAGGGACCTCCTACAATGAGCAGTTCTTC.

This clonotype was observed a few times. Mismatch with germline at one junction end may stem from a read error. V usage is TRBV27 and J usage is TRBJ1-2; D remains unclear. Per the germline V gene, CDR1 is MNHEY and CDR2 is SMNVEV (reference sequence). This CDR3 is built from 13 residues. The CDR3 sequence: CASGLEGTYGYTF. The CDR3 region has the DNA TGTGCCAGCGGTTTAGAGGGAACTTATGGCTACACCTTC.

Here the CDR3 reads CSAPHSGRTYNEQFF. CDR3 nucleotide sequence: TGCAGTGCCCCACATAGCGGGAGGACCTACAATGAGCAGTTCTTC. The gene calls are TRBV20-1 and TRBJ2-1; TRBD2 matches at 10 bases. The CDR3 sequence is 15 residues long. Germline loops: CDR1 DFQATT, CDR2 SNEGSKA (reference sequence). V was pared by 6 bases and J by 2 bases, with 7 bases of the junction left unmatched.

Comment on this clonotype: A read error may account for a junction end that differs from germline. The V gene is TRBV25-1, the J gene TRBJ2-5; maybe TRBD1 (5 bases). This CDR3 has 15 residues. CDR1 MGHDK and CDR2 SYGVNS come from the germline V gene. The CDR3 bases are TGTGCCGGCAGTGAATCAGGGCCAGTACAAGAGACCCAGTACTTC. It encodes CAGSESGPVQETQYF. The full variable domain, rest sourced from reference TRBV25-1 and TRBJ2-5, is EADIYQTPRYLVIGTGKKITLECSQTMGHDKMYWYQQDPGMELHLIHYSYGVNSTEKGDLSSESTVSRIRTEHFPLTLESARPSHTSQYLCAGSESGPVQETQYFGPGTRLLVL.

This chain uses TRBV6-2 or TRBV6-3 with TRBJ2-5; 11 bases are a match to TRBD2. Gene TRBJ2-7 matches the end of the DNA better, so the J call may be wrong. Germline V gene data show CDR1 as MNHEY and CDR2 as SVGEGT. CDR3 length: 15 amino acids. The CDR3 reads CASSRPTSGGYEQYF. The CDR3 DNA follows: TGTGCCAGCAGCCGCCCTACTAGCGGGGGCTACGAGCAGTACTTC.

This clonotype was counted only a few times. The chain joins TRBV20-1 to TRBJ2-3; TRBD1 is a possible D gene (5 bases). The length of the CDR3 is 15 residues. Germline assignment: CDR1 DFQATT and CDR2 SNEGSKA (reference sequence). Trimming shortened V by 5 bases and J by 2 bases, and 17 bases separated the two germline ends. The CDR3 DNA reads TGCAGTGCTCCTCGCTTGGACACCCTCACAGATACGCAGTATTTT. Protein product: CSAPRLDTLTDTQYF.

This clonotype has just one count. The V and J genes are TRBV7-2 and TRBJ2-1, with TRBD1 identical over 11 bases. The CDR3 spans 17 residues. Germline V gene lookup returns CDR1 SGHTA and CDR2 FQGNSA. With V trimmed by 0 bases and J by 4 bases, 5 bases remained unmatched. CDR3 nucleotides: TGTGCCAGCAGCTTAGCTGGGGGGACAGGGGGTTACAATGAGCAGTTCTTC. Protein product: CASSLAGGTGGYNEQFF.

The V gene is TRBV2, the J gene TRBJ2-1; TRBD2 matches 8 bases. Looked up from germline, CDR1 is SNHLY and CDR2 is FYNNEI. The CDR3 spans 15 residues. V dropped 0 bases and J dropped 10; count of bases not matched to a gene: 8. CDR3 amino acids: CASSEAGLVLYEQFF. CDR3 bases: TGTGCCAGCAGTGAAGCGGGACTAGTTCTCTACGAGCAGTTCTTC.

This clonotype was seen a single time. The chain has TRBV20-1 and TRBJ2-5; no clear D gene. Matching the DNA end better, TRBJ2-7 makes the J call doubtful. This CDR3 has 13 amino acids. Germline values: CDR1 DFQATT, CDR2 SNEGSKA (reference sequence). The CDR3, as DNA: TGCAGTGCTCGCTCTAAAGATGGGTTCGAGCAGTACTTC. It encodes CSARSKDGFEQYF.

Only a few counts were recorded for this clonotype. Given a much more abundant clone one base away, this may be a read error. V is TRBV15 and J is TRBJ2-6; D is perhaps TRBD1 or TRBD2 (5 bases each). The CDR3 contains 13 residues. Looked up from germline, CDR1 is LNHNV and CDR2 is YYDKDF (reference sequence). The CDR3 sequence is CATSGGAASVLTF. As DNA, the CDR3 is TGTGCCACCAGCGGGGGTGCGGCCAGCGTCCTGACTTTC.

The table lists this clonotype with a few counts. Since a much larger clone is just one base distant, this may be a read error. The chain links TRBV29-1 to TRBJ1-2; 8 bases are a match to TRBD1. There are 11 residues in the CDR3. CDR1 is SQVTM, CDR2 ANQGSEA, per germline. With V trimmed by 6 bases and J by 10 bases, 7 bases remained unmatched. CDR3 coding DNA: TGCAGCGTCGTGACAGGGGAGGACTACACCTTC. Its translation is CSVVTGEDYTF.

The rearrangement links TRBV5-1 to TRBJ1-1; 7 bases are a match to TRBD1. The CDR3 totals 16 residues. With V trimmed by 4 bases and J by 0 bases, 9 bases remained unmatched. Germline values: CDR1 SGHRS, CDR2 YFSETQ. CDR3: CASSLRQGEVNTEAFF. As DNA, the CDR3 is TGCGCCAGCAGCCTGCGACAGGGTGAGGTGAACACTGAAGCTTTCTTT.

This clonotype was recorded at least ten times. The chain uses TRBV6-5 and TRBJ1-2, with D hard to call. Trimming removed 2 bases from V and 0 bases from J, with 4 bases in between. This CDR3 comprises 13 residues. Germline V gives CDR1 MNHEY, CDR2 SVGAGI. The CDR3 DNA sequence: TGTGCCAGCAGTTACGAAACTAACTATGGCTACACCTTC. This gives the protein CASSYETNYGYTF.

This clonotype was seen ten or more times. The V gene is TRBV3-1, the J gene TRBJ1-1; perhaps TRBD1 as D (5 bases). Germline V gene data show CDR1 as LGHDT and CDR2 as YNNKEL (reference sequence). V was clipped by 0 bases and J by 9 bases, with 11 bases between them. There are 13 residues in the CDR3. The CDR3 sequence: CASSQDQGRKAFF. The CDR3 DNA sequence: TGTGCCAGCAGCCAAGATCAGGGTCGTAAAGCTTTCTTT.